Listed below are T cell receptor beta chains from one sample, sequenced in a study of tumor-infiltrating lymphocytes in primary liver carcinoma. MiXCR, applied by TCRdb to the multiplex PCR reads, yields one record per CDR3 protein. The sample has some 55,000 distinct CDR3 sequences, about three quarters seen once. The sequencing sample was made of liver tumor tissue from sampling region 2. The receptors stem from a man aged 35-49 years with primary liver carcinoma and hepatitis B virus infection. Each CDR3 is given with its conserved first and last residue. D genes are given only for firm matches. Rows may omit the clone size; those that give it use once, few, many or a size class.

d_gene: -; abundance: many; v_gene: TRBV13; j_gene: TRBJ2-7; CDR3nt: TGTGCCAGCAGCTCCGGGACATTCAACGAGCAGTACTTC; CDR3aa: CASSSGTFNEQYF
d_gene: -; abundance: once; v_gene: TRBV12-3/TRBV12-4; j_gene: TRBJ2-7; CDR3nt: TGTGCCCGTACCCGACAGGAATACTACGAGCAGTACTTC; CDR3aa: CARTRQEYYEQYF
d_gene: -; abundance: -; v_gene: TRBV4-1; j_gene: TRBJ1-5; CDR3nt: TGCGCCAGCGGCCAAAACACGGACGGGGTCGGCCAGCCCCAGCATTTT; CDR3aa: CASGQNTDGVGQPQHF
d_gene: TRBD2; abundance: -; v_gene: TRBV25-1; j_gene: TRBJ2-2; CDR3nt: TGTGCCAGCAAAGGACTAGCGGGAGGGAACAGTGGGGAGCTGTTTTTT; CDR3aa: CASKGLAGGNSGELFF
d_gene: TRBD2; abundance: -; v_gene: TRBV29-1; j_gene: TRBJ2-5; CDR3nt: TGCAGCGTTAGTGGGAGGGCCGCTGGGATCCAGTACTTC; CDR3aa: CSVSGRAAGIQYF
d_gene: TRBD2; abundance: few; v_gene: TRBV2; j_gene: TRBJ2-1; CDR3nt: TGTGCCAGCACGGCTAGGGTAGCGGGAGTAGGCAATGAGCAGTTCTTC; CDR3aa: CASTARVAGVGNEQFF
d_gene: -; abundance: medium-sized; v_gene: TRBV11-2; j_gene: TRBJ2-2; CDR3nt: TGTGCCAGCAGCTTCGGGGCAGCGAACACCGGGGAGCTGTTTTTT; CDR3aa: CASSFGAANTGELFF
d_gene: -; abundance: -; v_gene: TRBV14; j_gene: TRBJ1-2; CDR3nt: TGTGCCTGCTGCCAAGTCGGGAGTGACTATTGCTACACCTTC; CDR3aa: CACCQVGSDYCYTF
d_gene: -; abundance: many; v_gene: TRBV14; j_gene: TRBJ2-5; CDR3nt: TGTGCCAGCAGCCTCCGACTTCAAGAGACCCAGTACTTC; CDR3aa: CASSLRLQETQYF
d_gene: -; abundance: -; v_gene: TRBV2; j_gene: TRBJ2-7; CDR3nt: TGTGCCAGCAGGGTATCCTACGAGCAGTACTTC; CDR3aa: CASRVSYEQYF
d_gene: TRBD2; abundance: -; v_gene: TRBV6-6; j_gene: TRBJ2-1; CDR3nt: TGTGCCAGCGCCGGGCCGACTAGCCTCTCCTACAATGGGCAGTTCTTC; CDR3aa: CASAGPTSLSYNGQFF
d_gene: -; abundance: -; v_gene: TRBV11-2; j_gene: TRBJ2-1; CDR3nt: TGTGTCAGCAGCTTAGGGTGGGGGGCGGGACACTTTAGTAATGAGAAGTTCTTC; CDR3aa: CVSSLGWGAGHFSNEKFF
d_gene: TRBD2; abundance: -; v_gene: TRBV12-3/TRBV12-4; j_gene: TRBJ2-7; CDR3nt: TGTGCCAGCAGGAGTACTAGCGACTCTTACGAGCAGTACTTC; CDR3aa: CASRSTSDSYEQYF
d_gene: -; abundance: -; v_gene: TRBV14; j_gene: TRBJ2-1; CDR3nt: TGTGCCAGCAGTGCCGTAGCTGGAACCTACAATGAGCAGTTCTTC; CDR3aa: CASSAVAGTYNEQFF
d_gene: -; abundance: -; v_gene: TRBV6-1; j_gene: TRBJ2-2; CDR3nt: TGTGCCAGCAGTGTTATCAGAGAGGAGAGCACCGGGGAGCTGTTTTTT; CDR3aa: CASSVIREESTGELFF
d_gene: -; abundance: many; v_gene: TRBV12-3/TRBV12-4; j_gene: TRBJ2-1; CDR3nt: TGTGCCAGCAGTTCCCGTGGAGGTTTGTATGAGCAGTTCTTC; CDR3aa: CASSSRGGLYEQFF
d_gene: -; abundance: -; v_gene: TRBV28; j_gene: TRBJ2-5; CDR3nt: TGTGCCAGCACTTTCAGACGGGAGACCCAGTGCTTC; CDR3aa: CASTFRRETQCF
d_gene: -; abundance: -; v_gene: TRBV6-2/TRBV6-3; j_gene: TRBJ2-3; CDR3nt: TGTGCCAGCGGTGAGACAGCCTCAACAGATATGCAGTATTTT; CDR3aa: CASGETASTDMQYF
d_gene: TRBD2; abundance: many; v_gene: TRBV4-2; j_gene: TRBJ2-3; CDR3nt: TGTGCCAGCAGCCAAGAGCCAGCGGGAGCTAGCACAGATACGCAGTATTTT; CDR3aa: CASSQEPAGASTDTQYF
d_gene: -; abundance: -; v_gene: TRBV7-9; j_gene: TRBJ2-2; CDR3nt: TGTGCCAACAGCTTTAACAGTGGGGAGCTGTTTTTT; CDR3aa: CANSFNSGELFF
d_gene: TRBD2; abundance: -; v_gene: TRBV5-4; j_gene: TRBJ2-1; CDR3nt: TGTGCCAGTAGCGACCGAGTAGCGGGGTACAATGAGCAGTTCTTC; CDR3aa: CASSDRVAGYNEQFF
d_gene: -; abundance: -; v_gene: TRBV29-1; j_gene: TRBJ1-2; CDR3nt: TGCAGCGTCGCAACCCTATCGGACGGGGGGCCGAATGACTACACCTTC; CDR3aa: CSVATLSDGGPNDYTF
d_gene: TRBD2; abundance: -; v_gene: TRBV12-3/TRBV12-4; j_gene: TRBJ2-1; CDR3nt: TGTGCCAACAGTTTAGGTTCGGGGACTAGTGGGAGCGCACCCGGGTTCTTC; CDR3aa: CANSLGSGTSGSAPGFF
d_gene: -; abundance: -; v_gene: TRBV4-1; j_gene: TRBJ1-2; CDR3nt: TGCGCTAGCAGCCTGACCCAGGAGATTGAGGGCTACACCTTC; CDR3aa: CASSLTQEIEGYTF
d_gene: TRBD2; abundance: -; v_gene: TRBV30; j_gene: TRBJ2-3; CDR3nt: TGTGCCTGGAGTCCTCGGACTAGTCTTTACATAGATACGCAGTATTTT; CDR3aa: CAWSPRTSLYIDTQYF
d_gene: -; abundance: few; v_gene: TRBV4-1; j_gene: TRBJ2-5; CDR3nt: TGCGCCAGCAGCCAGCTGGGACTGGCAGGGAGCCGGTACTTC; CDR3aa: CASSQLGLAGSRYF
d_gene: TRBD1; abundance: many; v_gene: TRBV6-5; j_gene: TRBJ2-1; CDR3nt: TGTGCCAGCAGTTACGGGGACAGGGGAAATGAGCAGTTCTTC; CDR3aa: CASSYGDRGNEQFF
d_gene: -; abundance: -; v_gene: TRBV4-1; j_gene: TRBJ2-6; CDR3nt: TGCGCCAGCAGCCAAGGTCCAGGGGCCACTGAGGCCAACGTCCTGACTTTC; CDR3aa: CASSQGPGATEANVLTF
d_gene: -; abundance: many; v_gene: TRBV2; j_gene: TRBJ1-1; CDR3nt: TGTGCCAGCATTGCCAATTTGAACACTGAAGCTTTCTTT; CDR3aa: CASIANLNTEAFF
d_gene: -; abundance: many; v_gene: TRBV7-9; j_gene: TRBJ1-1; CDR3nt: TGTGCCAGCAGGGACAGTTTCATGAACACTGAAGCTTTCTTT; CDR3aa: CASRDSFMNTEAFF
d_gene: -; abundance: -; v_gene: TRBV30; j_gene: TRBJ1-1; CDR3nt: TGTGCCTGGAGAAGGGGTTCGGACATTGAAGCTTTATTT; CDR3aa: CAWRRGSDIEALF
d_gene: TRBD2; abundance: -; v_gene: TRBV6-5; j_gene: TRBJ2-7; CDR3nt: TGTGCCTCCAGGCCGGTGGGACTAGCCTATGAGCACTACTTC; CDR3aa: CASRPVGLAYEHYF
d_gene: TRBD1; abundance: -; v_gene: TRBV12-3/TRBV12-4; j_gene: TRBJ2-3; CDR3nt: TGTGCCAGCACTTTGGGACAGGGACCTTCTAGCATAGATACGCAGTATTTT; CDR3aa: CASTLGQGPSSIDTQYF
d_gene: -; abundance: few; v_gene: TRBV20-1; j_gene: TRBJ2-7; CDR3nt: TGCAGTGCTGACGGGAGAACCTACGAGCAGTACTTC; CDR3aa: CSADGRTYEQYF
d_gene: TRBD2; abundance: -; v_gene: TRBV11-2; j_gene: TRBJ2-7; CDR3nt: TGTGCCAGCAGCTTAGCGGCGGGAGGGGCGTACGAGCAGTACTTC; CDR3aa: CASSLAAGGAYEQYF
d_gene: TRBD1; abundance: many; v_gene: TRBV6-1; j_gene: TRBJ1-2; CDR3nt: TGTGCCAGCGGTGAGTGGACAGGGAATGGCTACACCTTC; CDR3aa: CASGEWTGNGYTF
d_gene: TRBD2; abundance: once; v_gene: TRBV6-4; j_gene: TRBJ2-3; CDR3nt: TGTGCCGGCAGTGGGACTAGCGGGAGCACAGATACGCAGTATTTT; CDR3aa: CAGSGTSGSTDTQYF
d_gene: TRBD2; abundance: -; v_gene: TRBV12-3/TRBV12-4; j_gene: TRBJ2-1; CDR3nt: TGTGCCAGCCGCGGACTAGCGGGTCCCGATGAGCAGCTCTTC; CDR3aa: CASRGLAGPDEQLF
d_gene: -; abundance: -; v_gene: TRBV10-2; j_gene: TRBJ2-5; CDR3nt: TGCGCCAGCAGCGAAGGACTGCCCATCCATGAGACCCAGTACTTC; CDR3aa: CASSEGLPIHETQYF
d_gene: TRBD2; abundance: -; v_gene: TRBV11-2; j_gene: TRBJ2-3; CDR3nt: TGTGCTAGCAGCCCCCCGACTAGCGGCATCACAGATACGCAATATTTT; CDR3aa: CASSPPTSGITDTQYF
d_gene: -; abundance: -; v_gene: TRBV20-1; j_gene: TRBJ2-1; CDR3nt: TGCAGTGCTATCTCAGGCAATGAGCAGTTCTTC; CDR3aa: CSAISGNEQFF
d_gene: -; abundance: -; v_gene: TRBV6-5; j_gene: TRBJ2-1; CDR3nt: TGTGCCAGCAGCCTAACAGGGAACAATGAGCAGTTCTTT; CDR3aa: CASSLTGNNEQFF
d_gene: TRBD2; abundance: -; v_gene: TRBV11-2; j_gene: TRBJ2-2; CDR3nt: TGTGCCAGCAGTTTAGTGACGCTAGCGGGAACCGGGGAGCTGTTGTTT; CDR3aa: CASSLVTLAGTGELLF
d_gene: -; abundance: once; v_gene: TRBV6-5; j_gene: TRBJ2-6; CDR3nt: TGTGACAGCAGTCCTACCCGATCTGGGGCCAACGTCCTGACTTTC; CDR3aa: CDSSPTRSGANVLTF
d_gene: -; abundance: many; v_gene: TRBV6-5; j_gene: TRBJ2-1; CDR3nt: TGTGCCAGCAGGAACTTGGGGGACTACAATGAGCAGTTCTTC; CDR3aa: CASRNLGDYNEQFF
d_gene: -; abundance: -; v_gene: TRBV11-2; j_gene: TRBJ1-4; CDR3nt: TGTGCCAGCAGCTCAGATGTTGGGGGCGAAAAACTGTTTTTT; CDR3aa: CASSSDVGGEKLFF
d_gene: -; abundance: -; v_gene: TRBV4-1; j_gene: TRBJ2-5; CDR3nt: TGCCCCAGCAACCAAGATACGAACGGCCAAGAGACCCAGTACTTC; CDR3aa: CPSNQDTNGQETQYF
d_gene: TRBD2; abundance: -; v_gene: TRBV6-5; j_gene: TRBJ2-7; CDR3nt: TGCGCCAGCAGTCCCGGCGGGGGAACCTACGAGCAGTACTTC; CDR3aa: CASSPGGGTYEQYF
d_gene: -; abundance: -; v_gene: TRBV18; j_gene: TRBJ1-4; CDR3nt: TGTGCCAGCTCAGAACGGGGTGAAAAACTGTTTTTT; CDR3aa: CASSERGEKLFF
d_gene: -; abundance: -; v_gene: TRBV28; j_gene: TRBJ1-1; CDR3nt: TGTGCCAGTCACAGCCGGGGCTTGAAGACTGAAGCTTTCTTT; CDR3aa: CASHSRGLKTEAFF
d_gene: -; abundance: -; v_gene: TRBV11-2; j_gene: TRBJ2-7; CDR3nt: TGTATCAGCAGCTTAGATCCCACAGGGTTGGACGAGCAGTACTTC; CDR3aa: CISSLDPTGLDEQYF
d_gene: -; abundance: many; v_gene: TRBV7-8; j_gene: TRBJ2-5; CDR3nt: TGTGCCAGCAGCTTATCCCGGGAGACCCAGTACTTC; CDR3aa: CASSLSRETQYF
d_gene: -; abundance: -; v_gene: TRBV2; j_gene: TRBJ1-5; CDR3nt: TGTGCCAGCGGGGAGAGTGGCAGTTATCAGCCCCAGCATTTT; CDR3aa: CASGESGSYQPQHF
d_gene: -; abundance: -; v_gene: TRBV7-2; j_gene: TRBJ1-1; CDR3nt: TGTGCCAGCAGCTTTGACAGCATGAACACTGAAGCTTTCTTT; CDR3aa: CASSFDSMNTEAFF
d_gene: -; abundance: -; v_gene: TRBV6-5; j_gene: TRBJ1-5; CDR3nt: TGTGTCAGCAAGGAGACAGGAGATCAGCCCCTGCATTTT; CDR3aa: CVSKETGDQPLHF
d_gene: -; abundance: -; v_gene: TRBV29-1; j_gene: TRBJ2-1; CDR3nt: TGCAGCGTGAGGCCTCCTTCCAGCTCCTACGATGGGCAGTTCTTC; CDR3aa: CSVRPPSSSYDGQFF
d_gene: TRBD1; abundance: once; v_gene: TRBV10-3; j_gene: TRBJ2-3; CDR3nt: TGTGCCATCAGTGGCTTACCGGGACAGGGGGTAGCTAGCACAGATACGCAGTATTTT; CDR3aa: CAISGLPGQGVASTDTQYF